The 23 T cell receptor beta chains below all came from one sample that was sequenced in a study of T cells in Graves' hyperthyroidism and ophthalmopathy. RNA transcripts yielded amplified TCR beta CDR3 regions. During a first-round RT-PCR of the TCR CDR3, the HTBI primer set was used. TCRdb re-called the multiplex PCR reads with MiXCR, one entry per CDR3 protein. Of 650,000 to 800,000 distinct CDR3 sequences in the sample, 40% to 55% were seen once. Sequencing was done on a sample of peripheral blood or thyroid tissue (not recorded which). The receptors derive from an adult man with Graves' disease, either hyperthyroidism or ophthalmopathy (not recorded which).

The chain is built from TRBV7-6 and TRBJ2-5; 9 nucleotides match TRBD2. Losses at the gene ends were 5 bases for V and 3 bases for J; bases not matched to a gene: 16. The germline V gene encodes CDR1 SGHVS and CDR2 FNYEAQ. The CDR3 runs to 18 residues. Here the CDR3 reads CASSPLAGQTGDKETQYF. CDR3 DNA sequence: TGTGCCAGCAGCCCACTAGCGGGCCAGACCGGGGACAAAGAGACCCAGTACTTC.

In regard to this clonotype: One end of the junction varies from germline; a read error may be responsible. This rearrangement joins TRBV12-3 or TRBV12-4 to TRBJ1-2, with a weak D call TRBD1 (6 bases). The CDR3 spans 16 residues. DNA for the CDR3: TGTGCCCGCAGTCTCGGGAGGGGGAAGGGAAACTATGGCTACACCTTC. This encodes CARSLGRGKGNYGYTF.

V is TRBV20-1 and J is TRBJ2-5; TRBD1 matches at 10 bases. V dropped 1 base and J dropped 3; count of bases not matched to a gene: 11. The CDR3 runs to 17 residues. Germline loops: CDR1 DFQATT, CDR2 SNEGSKA (reference sequence). The DNA of the CDR3 is TGCAGTGCTAGAGCTACGATGGACAGGGGGACCAAAGAGACCCAGTACTTC. This sequence encodes CSARATMDRGTKETQYF.

This clonotype was counted at least ten times. The genes are TRBV7-2 and TRBJ2-5; D call uncertain. The CDR3 consists of 13 residues. The ends were cut back, 6 bases at V and 1 base at J, with 9 bases in the middle. Germline V CDR1 and CDR2: SGHTA, FQGNSA. The CDR3 loop reads CASRKQTQETQYF. The DNA for the CDR3 is TGTGCCAGCAGGAAGCAGACCCAAGAGACCCAGTACTTC.

Notes on this clonotype: One end of the junction does not line up with germline, which may come from a read error. The rearrangement uses TRBV7-8 and TRBJ1-5, with TRBD1 identical over 7 bases. The CDR3 has 15 amino acids. Germline V lookup: CDR1 SGHVS, CDR2 FQNEAQ. The chain's CDR3 is CASSRTGNSNQSQHF. CDR3 nucleotide sequence: TGTGCCAGCAGCCGGACAGGCAATAGCAATCAGTCCCAGCATTTT.

The rearrangement links TRBV24-1 to TRBJ1-2; 7 nucleotides align to TRBD1. With 5 bases clipped from V and 4 bases from J, the junction kept 12 bases outside the gene matches. Germline V lookup: CDR1 KGHDR, CDR2 SFDVKD. The length of the CDR3 is 16 residues. CDR3: CATSARTPGDSYGYTF. DNA of the CDR3: TGTGCCACCAGTGCTAGGACCCCAGGGGACAGCTATGGCTACACCTTC.

The chain recombines TRBV7-2 with TRBJ1-4; 9 bases map to TRBD1. After removal of 5 bases from V and 6 bases from J, the junction contained 4 bases not matched to a gene. The CDR3 loop spans 14 amino acids. The germline gives CDR1 SGHTA, CDR2 FQGNSA. The CDR3 region is CASSPQGAHEKLFF. Here the CDR3 DNA reads TGTGCCAGCAGCCCACAGGGGGCGCATGAAAAACTGTTTTTT.

This clonotype appeared a single time. A much larger clonotype is one base distant, so this may be a read error. V usage is TRBV29-1 and J usage is TRBJ2-7; D call uncertain. Trimming pared 3 bases from V and 6 bases from J, leaving 9 bases between. Per germline, CDR1 SQVTM and CDR2 ANQGSEA. The CDR3 length is 11 residues. The chain's CDR3 is CSVDKLSEQYF. CDR3 coding DNA: TGCAGCGTTGACAAGTTGAGCGAGCAGTACTTC.

This rearrangement joins TRBV12-5 to TRBJ1-2; tentatively, D is TRBD1 (5 bases). V lost 6 bases and J lost 5, with 10 bases in between. Germline CDR1 LGHNT, CDR2 FRNRAP. The CDR3 consists of 12 residues. The CDR3 loop reads CASGSRQYGYTF. CDR3 DNA: TGTGCTAGTGGATCCCGACAGTATGGCTACACCTTC.

As regards this clonotype: Since a much larger clone is just one base distant, this may be a read error. This chain joins TRBV10-3 and TRBJ2-5; 11 nucleotides align to TRBD2. The junction had 1 base not matched to a gene; V was cut back by 4 bases and J by 3 bases. Germline CDR1 ENHRY, CDR2 SYGVKD. This CDR3 contains 14 residues. The CDR3 nucleotides are TGTGCCATCAGTGGTAGCGGGGGGGAAGAGACCCAGTACTTC. It translates to CAISGSGGEETQYF.

The rearrangement uses TRBV12-3 or TRBV12-4 and TRBJ1-1; D is perhaps TRBD1 (6 bases). The V and J ends lost 6 bases and 4 bases respectively, with 12 bases between them. The CDR3 consists of 13 residues. Written as DNA, the CDR3 is TGTGCCAGCAGCCAAGGACAGACCACTGAAGCTTTCTTT. Translating gives CASSQGQTTEAFF.

The gene calls are TRBV12-5 and TRBJ2-5; 7 nucleotides align to TRBD2. V lost 1 base and J lost 5; bases outside the gene matches: 13. Germline CDR1 reads LGHNT; CDR2 reads FRNRAP. CDR3 length equals 17 residues. The CDR3 sequence is CASGLANLAASVETQYF. CDR3 in DNA: TGTGCTAGTGGTTTGGCGAATCTAGCGGCCTCCGTTGAGACCCAGTACTTC.

CDR3 nucleotides: TGTGCCAGCAGTTCCGACTCGACAGGGGGCAATCAGCCCCAGCATTTT. Its translation: CASSSDSTGGNQPQHF. V is TRBV12-3 or TRBV12-4 and J is TRBJ1-5; 8 bases align to TRBD1. The V gene end was trimmed by 4 bases and the J gene end by 2 bases; junction bases not matched to a gene: 7. This CDR3 is 16 amino acids long.

This clonotype was seen at least ten times. The rearrangement links TRBV7-9 to TRBJ1-4; D not certain. Trimming left V 5 bases short and J 6 bases short, with 19 bases between. CDR3 size: 16 residues. Germline CDR1 reads SEHNR; CDR2 reads FQNEAQ (reference sequence). CDR3 DNA: TGTGCCAGCAGCCGTACGGAGGGCAGCGCTCATGAAAAACTGTTTTTT. Translation gives CASSRTEGSAHEKLFF.

This clonotype was observed at least ten times. The chain employs TRBV12-3 or TRBV12-4 and TRBJ1-5; 7 positions agree with TRBD1. The CDR3 consists of 14 residues. The trim removed 5 bases at V and 3 bases at J, leaving 4 bases unmatched. For the CDR3, the DNA is TGTGCCAGCAGTAGACAGGGCCACAATCAGCCCCAGCATTTT. Residues: CASSRQGHNQPQHF.

This clonotype has a count of ten or more. A read error may produce the germline difference seen at one junction end. The V and J genes are TRBV29-1 and TRBJ2-2, with 7 bases lining up with TRBD1. This CDR3 spans 14 amino acids. CDR1 and CDR2 (germline): SQVTM, ANQGSEA. CDR3 sequence: CSVGGTENAGELFF. CDR3 DNA sequence: TGCAGCGTTGGTGGGACAGAGAACGCCGGGGAGCTGTTTTTT.

This clonotype showed up just a few times. CDR3 sequence: CASRDEGMNTEAFF. The CDR3 DNA sequence: TGTGCCAGCAGGGACGAGGGGATGAACACTGAAGCTTTCTTT. The chain combines TRBV6-6 with TRBJ1-1; D may be TRBD1 (5 bases). The germline CDR1 and CDR2 sequences are MNHNY and SVGAGI (reference sequence). CDR3 size: 14 residues. The V end was cut by 6 bases, the J end by 0 bases, with 11 bases between.

V gene TRBV19 combines with J gene TRBJ2-2; 8 bases fit TRBD1. Germline values: CDR1 LNHDA, CDR2 SQIVND (reference sequence). This CDR3 has 18 residues. The ends lost 3 bases at V and 5 bases at J; junction bases unmatched: 14. CDR3 amino acids: CASSIPLQGVIVTGELFF. For the CDR3, the DNA is TGTGCCAGTAGTATTCCCCTACAGGGGGTAATTGTGACCGGGGAGCTGTTTTTT.

Of note for this clonotype: A much more abundant neighbour one base away suggests this may be a read error. This chain links TRBV10-3 with TRBJ1-1, with a possible D match to TRBD1 (5 bases). The V gene lost 6 bases and the J gene lost 1 base, with 12 bases spanning the gap. Germline CDR1 and CDR2: ENHRY and SYGVKD. The CDR3 totals 14 residues. CDR3 amino acids: CAIRNTTGNTEAFF. The CDR3 coding sequence is TGTGCCATCAGGAATACTACAGGGAACACTGAAGCTTTCTTT.

This clonotype was counted many times. The V call is TRBV7-9, the J call TRBJ1-1, with 7 positions matching TRBD1. This CDR3 region has 12 residues. CDR1 and CDR2 from the germline V gene are SEHNR and FQNEAQ (reference sequence). The V gene end was trimmed by 3 bases and the J gene end by 7 bases; junction bases not matched to a gene: 2. Written as DNA, the CDR3 is TGTGCCAGCAGCTTGGGACAGAATGAAGCTTTCTTT. As protein: CASSLGQNEAFF.

This clonotype was seen ten or more times. The rearrangement joins TRBV2 to TRBJ1-4; D possibly corresponds to TRBD1 (6 bases). The V gene's germline CDR1 is SNHLY and CDR2 FYNNEI. This CDR3 spans 13 amino acids. V was shortened by 6 bases and J by 8 bases, with 13 bases between the two germline ends. This CDR3 reads CASRPDSREKLFF. For the CDR3, the DNA is TGTGCCAGCAGACCGGACAGCCGCGAAAAACTGTTTTTT.

Notes on this clonotype: A clone one base away is much larger, so this may be a read error. The rearrangement links TRBV20-1 to TRBJ1-1; D is possibly TRBD1 (6 bases). The CDR3 has 14 amino acids. Germline-derived CDR1 and CDR2 are DFQATT and SNEGSKA (reference sequence). V was cut by 2 bases and J by 3 bases, with 13 bases left in between. The CDR3 here is CSARRGQWDTEAFF. Here the CDR3 DNA reads TGCAGTGCTAGACGGGGACAATGGGACACTGAAGCTTTCTTT.

The chain uses TRBV12-3 or TRBV12-4 and TRBJ1-2; D gene ambiguous. The CDR3 contains 13 residues. The V end was cut by 8 bases, the J end by 8 bases, with 18 bases between. The DNA of the CDR3 is TGTGCCAGCTCTTTTAGACAACAGACCGGCTACACCTTC. It encodes CASSFRQQTGYTF.